The clone carrying this TCR beta chain was counted between two and nine times. The sample comes from a study of blood T cell repertoires in COVID-19. For the study at large: T cells, B-cell-depleted T cells, or PBMCs supplied cDNA or gDNA.

The CDR3 runs to 15 residues. Germline V CDR1 and CDR2: MNHEY, SMNVEV (reference sequence). V was trimmed by 1 base and J by 1 base, leaving 8 bases between them. Profiling relied on immunoSEQ multiplex PCR, and the TCRdb table lists in-frame clones only, not all of them. This table holds about 120,000 clones, roughly 85% found once. The sequenced sample consisted of peripheral blood. The sequence was collected from a human donor in a cohort sampled during active COVID-19. V gene TRBV27 combines with J gene TRBJ2-1; TRBD1 might be the D (5 bases). The CDR3 spells CASSLWQGSYNEQFF. CDR3 in DNA: TGTGCCAGCAGTTTATGGCAGGGTTCCTACAATGAGCAGTTCTTC.